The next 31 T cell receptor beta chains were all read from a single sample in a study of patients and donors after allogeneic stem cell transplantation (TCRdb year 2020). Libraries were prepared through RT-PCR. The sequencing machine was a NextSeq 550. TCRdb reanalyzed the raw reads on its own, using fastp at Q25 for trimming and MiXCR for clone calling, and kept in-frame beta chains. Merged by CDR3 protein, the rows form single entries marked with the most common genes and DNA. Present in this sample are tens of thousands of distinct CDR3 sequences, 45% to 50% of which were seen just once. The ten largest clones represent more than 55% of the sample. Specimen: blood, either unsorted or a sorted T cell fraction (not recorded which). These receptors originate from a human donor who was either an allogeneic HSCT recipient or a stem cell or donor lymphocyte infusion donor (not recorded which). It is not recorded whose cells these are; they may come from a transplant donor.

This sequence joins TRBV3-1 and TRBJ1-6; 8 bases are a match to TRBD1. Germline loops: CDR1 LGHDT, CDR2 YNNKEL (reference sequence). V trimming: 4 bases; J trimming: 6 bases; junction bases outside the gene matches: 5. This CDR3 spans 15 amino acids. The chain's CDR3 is CASSRPTGVNSPLHF. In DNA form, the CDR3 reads TGTGCCAGCAGCCGACCGACAGGGGTTAATTCACCCCTCCACTTT. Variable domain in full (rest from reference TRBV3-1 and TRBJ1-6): DTAVSQTPKYLVTQMGNDKSIKCEQNLGHDTMYWYKQDSKKFLKIMFSYNNKELIINETVPNRFSPKSPDKAHLNLHINSLELGDSAVYFCASSRPTGVNSPLHFGNGTRLTVT.

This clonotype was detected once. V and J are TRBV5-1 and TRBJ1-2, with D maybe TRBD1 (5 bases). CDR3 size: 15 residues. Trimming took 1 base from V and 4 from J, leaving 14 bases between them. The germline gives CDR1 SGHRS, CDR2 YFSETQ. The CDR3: CASSLPNPRGYGYTF. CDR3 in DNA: TGCGCCAGCAGCTTGCCAAATCCGAGGGGCTATGGCTACACCTTC. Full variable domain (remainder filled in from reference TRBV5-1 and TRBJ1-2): KAGVTQTPRYLIKTRGQQVTLSCSPISGHRSVSWYQQTPGQGLQFLFEYFSETQRNKGNFPGRFSGRQFSNSRSEMNVSTLELGDSALYLCASSLPNPRGYGYTFGSGTRLTVV.

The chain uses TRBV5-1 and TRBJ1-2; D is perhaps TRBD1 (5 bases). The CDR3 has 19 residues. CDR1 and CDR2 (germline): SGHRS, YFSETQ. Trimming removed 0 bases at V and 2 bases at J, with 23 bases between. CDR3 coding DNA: TGCGCCAGCAGCTTGGCCCCCGTATTGGGGACGGTGGACAACTATGGCTACACCTTC. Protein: CASSLAPVLGTVDNYGYTF.

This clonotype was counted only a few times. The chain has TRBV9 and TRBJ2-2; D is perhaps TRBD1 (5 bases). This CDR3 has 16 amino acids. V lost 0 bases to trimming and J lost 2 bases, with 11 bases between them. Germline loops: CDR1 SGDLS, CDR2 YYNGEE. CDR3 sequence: CASSVDTGGNTGELFF. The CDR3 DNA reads TGTGCCAGCAGCGTAGATACAGGCGGAAACACCGGGGAGCTGTTTTTT.

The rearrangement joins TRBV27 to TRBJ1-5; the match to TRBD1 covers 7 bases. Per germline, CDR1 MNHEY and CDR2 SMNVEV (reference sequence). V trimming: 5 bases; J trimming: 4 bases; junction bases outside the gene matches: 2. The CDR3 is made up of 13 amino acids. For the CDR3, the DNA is TGTGCCAGCAGTCACAGGGGTAATCAGCCCCAGCATTTT. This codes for CASSHRGNQPQHF.

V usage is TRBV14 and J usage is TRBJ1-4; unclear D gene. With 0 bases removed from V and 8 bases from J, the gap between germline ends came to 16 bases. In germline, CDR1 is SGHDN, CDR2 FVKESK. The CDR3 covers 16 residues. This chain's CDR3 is CASSQDWGGLGEKLFF. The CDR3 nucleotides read TGTGCCAGCAGCCAAGATTGGGGAGGACTGGGAGAAAAACTGTTTTTT. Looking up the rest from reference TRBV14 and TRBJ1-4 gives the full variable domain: EAGVTQFPSHSVIEKGQTVTLRCDPISGHDNLYWYRRVMGKEIKFLLHFVKESKQDESGMPNNRFLAERTGGTYSTLKVQPAELEDSGVYFCASSQDWGGLGEKLFFGSGTQLSVL.

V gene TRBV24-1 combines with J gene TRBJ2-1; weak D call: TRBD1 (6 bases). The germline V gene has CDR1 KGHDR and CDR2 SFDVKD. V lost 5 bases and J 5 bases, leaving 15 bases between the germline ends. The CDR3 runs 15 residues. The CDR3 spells CATSAAGDTHNEQFF. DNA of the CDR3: TGTGCCACCAGTGCGGCTGGGGACACGCACAATGAGCAGTTCTTC.

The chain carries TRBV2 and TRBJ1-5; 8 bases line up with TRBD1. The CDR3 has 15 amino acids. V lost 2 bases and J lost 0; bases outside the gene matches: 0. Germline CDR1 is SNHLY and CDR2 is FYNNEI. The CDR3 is CASSEQGASNQPQHF. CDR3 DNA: TGTGCCAGCAGTGAACAGGGGGCTAGCAATCAGCCCCAGCATTTT.

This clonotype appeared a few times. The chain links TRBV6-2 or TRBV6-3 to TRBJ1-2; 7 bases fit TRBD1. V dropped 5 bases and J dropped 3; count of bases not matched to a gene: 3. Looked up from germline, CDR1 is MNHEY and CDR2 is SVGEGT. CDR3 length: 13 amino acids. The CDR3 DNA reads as TGTGCCAGCAGTCAAGACAGGGACTATGGCTACACCTTC. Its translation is CASSQDRDYGYTF.

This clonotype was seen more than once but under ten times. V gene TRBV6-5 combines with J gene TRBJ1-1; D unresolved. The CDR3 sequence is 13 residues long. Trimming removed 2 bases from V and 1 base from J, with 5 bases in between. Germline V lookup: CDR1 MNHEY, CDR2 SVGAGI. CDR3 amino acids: CASSYGKNTEAFF. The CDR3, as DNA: TGTGCCAGCAGTTACGGGAAGAACACTGAAGCTTTCTTT.

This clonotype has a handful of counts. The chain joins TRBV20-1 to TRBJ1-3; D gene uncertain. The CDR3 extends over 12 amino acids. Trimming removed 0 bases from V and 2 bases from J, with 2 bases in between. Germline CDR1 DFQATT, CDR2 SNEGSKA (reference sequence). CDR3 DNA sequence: TGCAGTGCTAGAGACCCTGGAAACACCATATATTTT. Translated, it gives CSARDPGNTIYF.

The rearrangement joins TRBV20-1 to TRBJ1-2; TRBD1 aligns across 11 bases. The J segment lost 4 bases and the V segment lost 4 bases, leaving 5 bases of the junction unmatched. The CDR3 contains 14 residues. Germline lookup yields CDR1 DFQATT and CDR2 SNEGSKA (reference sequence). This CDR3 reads CSATSGTGGYGYTF. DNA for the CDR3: TGCAGTGCTACCTCCGGGACAGGGGGCTATGGCTACACCTTC.

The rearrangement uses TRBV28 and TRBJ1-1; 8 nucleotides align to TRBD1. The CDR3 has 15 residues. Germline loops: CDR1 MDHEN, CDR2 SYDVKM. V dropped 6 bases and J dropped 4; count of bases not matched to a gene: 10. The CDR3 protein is CASRGPGTGGTEAFF. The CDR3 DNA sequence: TGTGCCAGCAGAGGACCCGGGACAGGTGGCACTGAAGCTTTCTTT.

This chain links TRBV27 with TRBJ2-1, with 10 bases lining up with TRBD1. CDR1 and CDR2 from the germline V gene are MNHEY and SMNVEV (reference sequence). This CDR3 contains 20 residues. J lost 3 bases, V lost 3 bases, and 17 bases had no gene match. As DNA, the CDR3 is TGTGCCAGCAGTTTCCTCATCAGGGACAGGGGCCAACCCTACTACAATGAGCAGTTCTTC. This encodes CASSFLIRDRGQPYYNEQFF.

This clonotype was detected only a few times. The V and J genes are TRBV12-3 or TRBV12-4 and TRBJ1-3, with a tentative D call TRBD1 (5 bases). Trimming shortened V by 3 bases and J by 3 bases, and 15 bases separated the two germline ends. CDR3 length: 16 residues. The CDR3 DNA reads TGTGCCAGCAGTTTGGGAGACAGATCGAATGGAAACACCATATATTTT. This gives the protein CASSLGDRSNGNTIYF.

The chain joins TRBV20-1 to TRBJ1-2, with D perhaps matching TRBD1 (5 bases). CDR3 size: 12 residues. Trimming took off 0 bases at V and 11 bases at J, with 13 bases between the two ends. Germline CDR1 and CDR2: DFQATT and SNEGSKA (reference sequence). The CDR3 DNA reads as TGCAGTGCTAGAGATGAGGGGCCGTCTTACACCTTC. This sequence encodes CSARDEGPSYTF.

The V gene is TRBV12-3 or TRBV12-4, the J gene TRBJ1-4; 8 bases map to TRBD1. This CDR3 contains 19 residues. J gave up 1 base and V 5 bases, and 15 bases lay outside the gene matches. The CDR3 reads CASSPRTGKKDGTNEKLFF. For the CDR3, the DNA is TGTGCCAGCAGTCCGAGGACAGGGAAGAAGGATGGAACTAATGAAAAACTGTTTTTT.

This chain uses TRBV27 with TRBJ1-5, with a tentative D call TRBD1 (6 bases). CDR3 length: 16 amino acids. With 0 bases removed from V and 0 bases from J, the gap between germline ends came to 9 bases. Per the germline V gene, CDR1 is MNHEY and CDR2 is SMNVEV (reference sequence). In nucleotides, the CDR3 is TGTGCCAGCAGTTTATCAGGGGGTTATAGCAATCAGCCCCAGCATTTT. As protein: CASSLSGGYSNQPQHF.

The CDR3 DNA reads as TGTGCCAGCAGCTTAGCATCGGCAGGACATGAAGCTTTCTTT. Protein: CASSLASAGHEAFF. The chain carries TRBV7-9 and TRBJ1-1; D possibly corresponds to TRBD1 (5 bases). The germline V gene encodes CDR1 SEHNR and CDR2 FQNEAQ (reference sequence). Trimming left V 0 bases short and J 7 bases short, with 12 bases between. This CDR3 spans 14 amino acids.

The CDR3 loop reads CASRASGRTYEQYF. The CDR3 DNA sequence: TGTGCCAGCAGGGCCAGCGGGCGGACCTACGAGCAGTACTTC. V and J are TRBV12-3 or TRBV12-4 and TRBJ2-7, with a tentative D call TRBD2 (6 bases). V dropped 6 bases and J dropped 2 bases, with 14 bases sitting between them. The CDR3 consists of 14 residues.

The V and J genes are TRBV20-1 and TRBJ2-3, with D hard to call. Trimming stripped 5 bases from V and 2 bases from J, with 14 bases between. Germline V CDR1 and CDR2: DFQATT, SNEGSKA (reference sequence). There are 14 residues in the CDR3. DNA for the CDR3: TGCAGTGCTCCGTGGCGGAGCGACACAGATACGCAGTATTTT. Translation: CSAPWRSDTDTQYF.

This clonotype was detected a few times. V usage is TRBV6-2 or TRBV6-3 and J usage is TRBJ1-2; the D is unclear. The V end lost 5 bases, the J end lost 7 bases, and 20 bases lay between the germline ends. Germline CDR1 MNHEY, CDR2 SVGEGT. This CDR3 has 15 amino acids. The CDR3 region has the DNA TGTGCCAGCAGTCCCACTTCCTACCTTCTGGTTGGCTACACCTTC. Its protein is CASSPTSYLLVGYTF.

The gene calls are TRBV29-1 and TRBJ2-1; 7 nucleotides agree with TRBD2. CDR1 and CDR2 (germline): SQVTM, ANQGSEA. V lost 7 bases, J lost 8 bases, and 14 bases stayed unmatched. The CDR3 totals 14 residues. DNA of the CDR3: TGCAGCGCCGAGGGGCTAGCGGAACCTTATGAGCAGTTCTTC. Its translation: CSAEGLAEPYEQFF.

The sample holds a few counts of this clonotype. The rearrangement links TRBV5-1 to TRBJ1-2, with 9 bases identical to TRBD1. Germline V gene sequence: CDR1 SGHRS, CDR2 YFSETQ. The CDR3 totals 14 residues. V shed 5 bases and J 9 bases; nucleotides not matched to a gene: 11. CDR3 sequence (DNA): TGCGCCAGCAGTACCTCGGGGACAGGGTCGAGCTACACCTTC. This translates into CASSTSGTGSSYTF.

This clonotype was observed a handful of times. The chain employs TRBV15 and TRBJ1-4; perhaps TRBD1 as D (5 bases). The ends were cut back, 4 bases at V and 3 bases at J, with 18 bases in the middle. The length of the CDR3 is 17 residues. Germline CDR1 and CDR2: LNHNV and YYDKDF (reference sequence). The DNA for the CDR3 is TGTGCCACCAGCACATATGACTCCGGGACGCCTAATGAAAAACTGTTTTTT. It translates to CATSTYDSGTPNEKLFF.

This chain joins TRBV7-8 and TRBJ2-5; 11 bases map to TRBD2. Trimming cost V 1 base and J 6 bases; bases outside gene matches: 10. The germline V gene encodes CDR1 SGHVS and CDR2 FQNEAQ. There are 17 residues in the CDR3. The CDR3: CASSLVARTSGFKTQYF. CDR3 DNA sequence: TGTGCCAGCAGCTTAGTAGCACGGACTAGCGGGTTTAAGACCCAGTACTTC.

CDR3 DNA sequence: TGCAGTGCTCCGAGGAGCTCCTATAATTCACCCCTCCACTTT. It specifies CSAPRSSYNSPLHF. The rearrangement uses TRBV20-1 and TRBJ1-6; D is undetermined. V dropped 5 bases and J dropped 0 bases, with 8 bases sitting between them. The germline V gene encodes CDR1 DFQATT and CDR2 SNEGSKA (reference sequence). The length of the CDR3 is 14 residues.

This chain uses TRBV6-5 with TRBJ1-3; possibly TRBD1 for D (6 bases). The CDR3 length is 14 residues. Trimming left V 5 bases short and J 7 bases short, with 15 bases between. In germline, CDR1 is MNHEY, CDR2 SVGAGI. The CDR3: CASSRDTTINTIYF. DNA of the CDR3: TGTGCCAGCAGTAGGGACACTACTATCAACACCATATATTTT.

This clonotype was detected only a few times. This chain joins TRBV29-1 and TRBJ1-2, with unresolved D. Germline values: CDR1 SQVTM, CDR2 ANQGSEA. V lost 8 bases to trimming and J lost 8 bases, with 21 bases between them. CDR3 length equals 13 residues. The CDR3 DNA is TGCAGCTCCCTAACACTGAACGACGAGGGCTACACCTTC. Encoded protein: CSSLTLNDEGYTF. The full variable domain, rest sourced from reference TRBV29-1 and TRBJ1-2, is SAVISQKPSRDICQRGTSLTIQCQVDSQVTMMFWYRQQPGQSLTLIATANQGSEATYESGFVIDKFPISRPNLTFSTLTVSNMSPEDSSIYLCSSLTLNDEGYTFGSGTRLTVV.

The CDR3 loop reads CASSPVQHRVATEAFF. CDR3 DNA: TGTGCCAGCTCACCGGTACAACACAGGGTCGCGACTGAAGCTTTCTTT. This chain joins TRBV18 and TRBJ1-1; a weak D match, TRBD1 (6 bases). Germline CDR1 is KGHSH and CDR2 is LQKENI. With 3 bases removed from V and 5 bases from J, the gap between germline ends came to 19 bases. The CDR3 covers 16 residues.

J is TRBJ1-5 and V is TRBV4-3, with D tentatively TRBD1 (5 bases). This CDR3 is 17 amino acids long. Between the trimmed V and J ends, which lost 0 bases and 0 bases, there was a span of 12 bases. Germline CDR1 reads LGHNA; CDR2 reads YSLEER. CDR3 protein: CASSQDWETVSNQPQHF. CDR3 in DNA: TGCGCCAGCAGCCAAGATTGGGAGACAGTTAGCAATCAGCCCCAGCATTTT.